This T cell receptor beta chain came from a study of blood T cell repertoires in COVID-19. The wider study: There were acute and convalescent COVID-19 samples, and they came from the United States, Italy and Spain. T cells, B-cell-depleted T cells, or PBMCs supplied cDNA or gDNA.

CDR1 and CDR2 (germline): GTSNPN, SVGIG (reference sequence). The CDR3 covers 14 residues. V lost 0 bases to trimming and J lost 7 bases, with 12 bases between them. In its sample, this clone was seen a few times. Assay: immunoSEQ multiplex PCR; the TCRdb copy retains only in-frame clones and omits some. The sample consists of some 180,000 clones, around 82% of them appearing once. This TCR came from a woman of 80 years or more with acute or convalescent COVID-19. This rearrangement joins TRBV30 to TRBJ1-4; no definite D call. Sequencing was carried out using peripheral blood. The CDR3 DNA sequence: TGTGCCTGGAGTGTACGCCCTAATGGTGAAAAACTGTTTTTT. Protein sequence: CAWSVRPNGEKLFF.